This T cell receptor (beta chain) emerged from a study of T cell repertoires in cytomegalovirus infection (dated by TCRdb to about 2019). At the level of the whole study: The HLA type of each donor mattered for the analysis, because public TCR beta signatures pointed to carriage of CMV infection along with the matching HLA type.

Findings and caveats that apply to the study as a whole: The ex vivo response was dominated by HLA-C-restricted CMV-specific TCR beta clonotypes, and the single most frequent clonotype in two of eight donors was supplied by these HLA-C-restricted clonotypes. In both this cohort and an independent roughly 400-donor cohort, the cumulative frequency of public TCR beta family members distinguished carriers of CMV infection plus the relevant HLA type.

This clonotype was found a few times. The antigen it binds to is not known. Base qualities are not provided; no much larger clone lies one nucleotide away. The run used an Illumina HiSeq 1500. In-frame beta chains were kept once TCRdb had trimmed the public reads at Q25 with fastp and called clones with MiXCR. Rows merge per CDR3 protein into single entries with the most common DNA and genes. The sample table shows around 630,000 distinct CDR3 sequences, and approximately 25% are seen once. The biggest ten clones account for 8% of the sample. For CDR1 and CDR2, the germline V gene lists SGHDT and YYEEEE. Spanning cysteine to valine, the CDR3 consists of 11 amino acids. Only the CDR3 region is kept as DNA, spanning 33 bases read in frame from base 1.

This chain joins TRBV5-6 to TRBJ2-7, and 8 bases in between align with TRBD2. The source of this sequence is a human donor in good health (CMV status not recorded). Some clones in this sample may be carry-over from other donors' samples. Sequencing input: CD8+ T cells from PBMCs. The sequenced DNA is TGTGCCAGCAGCTACGGGGGGGAAACCGTCGTC. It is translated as CASSYGGETVV.